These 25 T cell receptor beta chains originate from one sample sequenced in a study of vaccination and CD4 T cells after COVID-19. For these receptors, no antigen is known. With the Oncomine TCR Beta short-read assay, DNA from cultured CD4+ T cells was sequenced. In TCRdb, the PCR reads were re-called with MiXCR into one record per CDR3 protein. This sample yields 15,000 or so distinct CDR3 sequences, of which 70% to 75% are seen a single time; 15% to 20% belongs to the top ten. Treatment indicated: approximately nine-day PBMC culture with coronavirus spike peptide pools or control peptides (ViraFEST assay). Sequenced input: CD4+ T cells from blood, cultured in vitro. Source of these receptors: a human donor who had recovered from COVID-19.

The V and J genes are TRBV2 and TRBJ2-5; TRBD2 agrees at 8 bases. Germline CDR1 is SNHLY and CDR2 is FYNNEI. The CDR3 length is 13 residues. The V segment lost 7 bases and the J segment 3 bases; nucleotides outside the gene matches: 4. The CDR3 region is CASTLLAEETQYF. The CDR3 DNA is TGTGCCAGCACCTTACTAGCGGAAGAGACCCAGTACTTC. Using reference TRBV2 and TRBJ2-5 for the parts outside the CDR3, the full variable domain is EPEVTQTPSHQVTQMGQEVILRCVPISNHLYFYWYRQILGQKVEFLVSFYNNEISEKSEIFDDQFSVERPDGSNFTLKIRSTKLEDSAMYFCASTLLAEETQYFGPGTRLLVL.

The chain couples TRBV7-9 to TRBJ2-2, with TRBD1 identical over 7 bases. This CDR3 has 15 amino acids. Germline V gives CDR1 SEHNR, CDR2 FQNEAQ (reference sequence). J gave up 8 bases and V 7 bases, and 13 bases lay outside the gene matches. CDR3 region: CASTNQGGRVGELFF. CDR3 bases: TGTGCCAGCACCAACCAAGGGGGCAGGGTTGGGGAGCTGTTTTTT.

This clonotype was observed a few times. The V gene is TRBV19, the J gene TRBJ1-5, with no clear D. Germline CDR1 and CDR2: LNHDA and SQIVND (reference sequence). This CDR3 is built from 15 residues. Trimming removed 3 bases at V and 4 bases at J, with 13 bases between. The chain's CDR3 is CASSISWSGNQPQHF. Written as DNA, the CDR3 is TGTGCCAGTAGTATCTCGTGGTCGGGAAATCAGCCCCAGCATTTT.

The DNA for the CDR3 is TGCAGTGCTAGAGCCCTTAGCGGGAGGGCCGGAAATGAGCAGTTCTTC. Its protein product is CSARALSGRAGNEQFF. The rearrangement uses TRBV20-1 and TRBJ2-1; 11 bases are a match to TRBD2. The CDR3 totals 16 residues. Unmatched junction bases numbered 9, after V lost 1 base and J lost 7 bases. The germline gives CDR1 DFQATT, CDR2 SNEGSKA (reference sequence).

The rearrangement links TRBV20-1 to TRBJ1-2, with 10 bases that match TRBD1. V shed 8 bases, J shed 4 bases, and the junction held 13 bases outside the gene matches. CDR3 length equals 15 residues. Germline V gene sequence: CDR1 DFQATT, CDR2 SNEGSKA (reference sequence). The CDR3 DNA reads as TGCAGTCCAATACACCAGACAGGGGGCTTCTATGGCTACACCTTC. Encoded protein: CSPIHQTGGFYGYTF.

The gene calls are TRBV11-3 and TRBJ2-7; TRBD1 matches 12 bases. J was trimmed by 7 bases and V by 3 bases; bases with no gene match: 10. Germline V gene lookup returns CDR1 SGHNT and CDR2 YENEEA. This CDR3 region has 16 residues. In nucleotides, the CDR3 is TGTGCCAGCAGCTTTTATGGGACAGGGGGCCGCGGGGAGCAGTACTTC. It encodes CASSFYGTGGRGEQYF.

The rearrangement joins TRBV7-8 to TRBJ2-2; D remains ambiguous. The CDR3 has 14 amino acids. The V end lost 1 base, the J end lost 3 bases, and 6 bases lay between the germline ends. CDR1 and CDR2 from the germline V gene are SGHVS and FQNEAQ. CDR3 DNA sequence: TGTGCCAGCAGCTTAGTCGTCGACACCGGGGAGCTGTTTTTT. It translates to CASSLVVDTGELFF.

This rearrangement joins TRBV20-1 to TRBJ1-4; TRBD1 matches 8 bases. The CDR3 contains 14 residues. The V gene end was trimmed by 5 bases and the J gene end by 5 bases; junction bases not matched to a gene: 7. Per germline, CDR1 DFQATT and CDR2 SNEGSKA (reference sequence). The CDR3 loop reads CSARPGQANEKLFF. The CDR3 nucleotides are TGCAGTGCTCGGCCGGGACAGGCGAATGAAAAACTGTTTTTT.

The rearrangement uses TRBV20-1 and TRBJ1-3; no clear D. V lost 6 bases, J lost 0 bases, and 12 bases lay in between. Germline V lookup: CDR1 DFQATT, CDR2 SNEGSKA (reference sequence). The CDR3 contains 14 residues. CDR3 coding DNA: TGCAGTGCCCACGACGGAAACTCTGGAAACACCATATATTTT. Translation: CSAHDGNSGNTIYF.

The CDR3 DNA reads TGTGCCAGCAGCTCACCCGCTGGGGCTAGGAGGAGGGGCTACACCTTC. As protein: CASSSPAGARRRGYTF. The genes are TRBV7-9 and TRBJ1-2, with a tentative D call TRBD1 (5 bases). Germline CDR1 SEHNR, CDR2 FQNEAQ (reference sequence). The CDR3 covers 16 residues. V was clipped by 4 bases and J by 8 bases, with 23 bases between them.

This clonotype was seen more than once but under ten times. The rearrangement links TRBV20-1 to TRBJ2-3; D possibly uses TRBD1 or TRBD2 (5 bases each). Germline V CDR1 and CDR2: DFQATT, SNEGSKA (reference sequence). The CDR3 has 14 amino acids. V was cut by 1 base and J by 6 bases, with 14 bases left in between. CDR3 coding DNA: TGCAGTGCTAGAGGCCCGCTAGCAGGGGATACGCAGTATTTT. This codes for CSARGPLAGDTQYF.

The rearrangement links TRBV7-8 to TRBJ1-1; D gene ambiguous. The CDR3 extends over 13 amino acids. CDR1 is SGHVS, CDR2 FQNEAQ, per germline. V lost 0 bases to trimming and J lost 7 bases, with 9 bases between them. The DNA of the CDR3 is TGTGCCAGCAGCTTAGCTCAGACACTTGAAGCTTTCTTT. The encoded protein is CASSLAQTLEAFF.

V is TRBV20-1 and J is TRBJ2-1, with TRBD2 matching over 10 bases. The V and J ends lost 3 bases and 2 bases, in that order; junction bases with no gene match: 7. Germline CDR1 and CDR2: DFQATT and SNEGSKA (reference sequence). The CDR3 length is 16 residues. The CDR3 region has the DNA TGCAGTGCTAGGGTAGCGGGAGGTAATGCCTACAATGAGCAGTTCTTC. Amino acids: CSARVAGGNAYNEQFF.

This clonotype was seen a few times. The CDR3 loop reads CASSPTLGGGYTF. DNA for the CDR3: TGTGCCAGCAGCCCAACTCTAGGAGGTGGCTACACCTTC. The V call is TRBV7-9, the J call TRBJ1-2; D gene ambiguous. Germline-derived CDR1 and CDR2 are SEHNR and FQNEAQ (reference sequence). The germline V and J ends were trimmed by 5 bases and 7 bases, with 14 bases remaining between them. This CDR3 is built from 13 residues.

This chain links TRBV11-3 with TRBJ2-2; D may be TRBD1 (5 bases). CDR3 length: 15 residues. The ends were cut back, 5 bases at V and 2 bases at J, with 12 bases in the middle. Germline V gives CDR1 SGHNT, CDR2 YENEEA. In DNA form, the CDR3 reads TGTGCCAGCAGCCCAGGCAGGGCTAACACCGGGGAGCTGTTTTTT. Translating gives CASSPGRANTGELFF.

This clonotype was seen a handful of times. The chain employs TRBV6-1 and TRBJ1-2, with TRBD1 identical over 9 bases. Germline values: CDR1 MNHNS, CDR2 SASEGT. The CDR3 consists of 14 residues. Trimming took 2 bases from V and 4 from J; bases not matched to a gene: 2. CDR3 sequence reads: CASSELDRGYGYTF. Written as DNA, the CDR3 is TGTGCCAGCAGTGAACTGGACAGGGGCTATGGCTACACCTTC.

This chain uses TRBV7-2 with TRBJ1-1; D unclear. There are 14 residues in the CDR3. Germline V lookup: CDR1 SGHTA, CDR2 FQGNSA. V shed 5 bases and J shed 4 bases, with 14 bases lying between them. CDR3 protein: CASSRSQGSTEAFF. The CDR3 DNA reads TGTGCCAGCAGCCGAAGCCAAGGGTCCACTGAAGCTTTCTTT.

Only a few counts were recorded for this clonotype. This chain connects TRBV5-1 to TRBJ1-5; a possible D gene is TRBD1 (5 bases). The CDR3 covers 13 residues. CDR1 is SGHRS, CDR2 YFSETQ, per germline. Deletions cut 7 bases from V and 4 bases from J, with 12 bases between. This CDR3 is CASAVGPNQPQHF. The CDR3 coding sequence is TGCGCCAGCGCGGTGGGGCCAAATCAGCCCCAGCATTTT.

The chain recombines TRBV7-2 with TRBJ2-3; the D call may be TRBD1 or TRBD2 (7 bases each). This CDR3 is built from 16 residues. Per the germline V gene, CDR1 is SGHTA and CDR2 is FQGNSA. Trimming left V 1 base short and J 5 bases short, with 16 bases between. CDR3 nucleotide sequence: TGTGCCAGCAGCTTAGTTGCAGGGGGGGGTGGAGATACGCAGTATTTT. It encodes CASSLVAGGGGDTQYF. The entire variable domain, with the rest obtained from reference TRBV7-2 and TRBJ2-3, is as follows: GAGVSQSPSNKVTEKGKDVELRCDPISGHTALYWYRQSLGQGLEFLIYFQGNSAPDKSGLPSDRFSAERTGGSVSTLTIQRTQQEDSAVYLCASSLVAGGGGDTQYFGPGTRLTVL.

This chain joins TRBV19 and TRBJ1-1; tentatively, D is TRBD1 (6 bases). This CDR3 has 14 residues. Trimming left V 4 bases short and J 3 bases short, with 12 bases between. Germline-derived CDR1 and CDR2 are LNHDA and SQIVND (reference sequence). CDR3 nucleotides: TGTGCCAGTAGTACCCCGGGGGCGGACACTGAAGCTTTCTTT. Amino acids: CASSTPGADTEAFF. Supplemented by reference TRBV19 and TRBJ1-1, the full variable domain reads DGGITQSPKYLFRKEGQNVTLSCEQNLNHDAMYWYRQDPGQGLRLIYYSQIVNDFQKGDIAEGYSVSREKKESFPLTVTSAQKNPTAFYLCASSTPGADTEAFFGQGTRLTVV.

CDR3 sequence (DNA): TGTGCCAGCAGCGGGGGGAGGCCTAATCAGCCCCAGCATTTT. Its translation is CASSGGRPNQPQHF. V usage is TRBV9 and J usage is TRBJ1-5; weak D call: TRBD1 (5 bases). Germline-derived CDR1 and CDR2 are SGDLS and YYNGEE. The CDR3 has 14 residues. Deletions cut 3 bases from V and 4 bases from J, with 11 bases between.

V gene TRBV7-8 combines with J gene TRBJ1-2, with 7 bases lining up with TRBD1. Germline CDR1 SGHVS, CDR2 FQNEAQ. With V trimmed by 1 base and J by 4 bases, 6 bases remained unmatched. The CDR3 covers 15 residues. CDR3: CASSLERGLPYGYTF. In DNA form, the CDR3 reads TGTGCCAGCAGCTTAGAGAGGGGGCTCCCCTATGGCTACACCTTC. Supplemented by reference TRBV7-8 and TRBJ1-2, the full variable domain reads GAGVSQSPRYKVAKRGQDVALRCDPISGHVSLFWYQQALGQGPEFLTYFQNEAQLDKSGLPSDRFFAERPEGSVSTLKIQRTQQEDSAVYLCASSLERGLPYGYTFGSGTRLTVV.

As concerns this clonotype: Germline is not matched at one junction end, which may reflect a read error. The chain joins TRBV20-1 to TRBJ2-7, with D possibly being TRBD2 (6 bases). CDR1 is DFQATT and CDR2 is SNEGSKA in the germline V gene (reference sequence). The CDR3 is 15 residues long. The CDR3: CSARDFGTLGYEQYF. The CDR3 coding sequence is TGCAGTGCCAGAGATTTCGGGACTCTTGGCTACGAGCAGTACTTC.

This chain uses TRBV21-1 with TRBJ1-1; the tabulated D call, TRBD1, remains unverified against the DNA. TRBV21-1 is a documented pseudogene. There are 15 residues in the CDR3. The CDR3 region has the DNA TGTGCCAGCAGCCTGGGGGGCCCCCGCCGCACTGAAGCTTTCTTT. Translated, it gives CASSLGGPRRTEAFF.

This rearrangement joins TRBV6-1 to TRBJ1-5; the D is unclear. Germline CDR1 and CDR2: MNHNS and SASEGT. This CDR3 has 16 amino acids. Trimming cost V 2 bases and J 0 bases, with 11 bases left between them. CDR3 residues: CASSELGWYSNQPQHF. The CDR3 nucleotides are TGTGCCAGCAGTGAATTAGGCTGGTATAGCAATCAGCCCCAGCATTTT.